This T cell receptor (beta chain) derives from a study of Tregs in tolerant kidney transplant recipients. This clone showed up just once. The antigen is undetermined. Study-level points and caveats: Biological reproducibility was not directly addressed in this study. Tolerant patients' donor-specific Tregs expanded beyond overall Tregs, suggesting antigen-driven growth.

V lost 7 bases and J 7 bases, leaving 17 bases between the germline ends. CDR3 length equals 13 residues. Germline assignment: CDR1 SGHRS and CDR2 YFSETQ. Data came from immunoSEQ multiplex PCR; TCRdb stores just in-frame clones and leaves some out. The sample yields about 69,000 clones, about 88% seen once. The clonotype comes from a human donor who received a combined kidney and bone marrow transplant. The source material was CD4+ T cells from blood, sampled before the transplant. The chain is built from TRBV5-1 and TRBJ1-2; D ambiguous. The CDR3 DNA is TGCGCCAGCGGCTACGCATCGGAGATTGGCTACACCTTC. It is translated as CASGYASEIGYTF. The full variable domain, rest sourced from reference TRBV5-1 and TRBJ1-2, is KAGVTQTPRYLIKTRGQQVTLSCSPISGHRSVSWYQQTPGQGLQFLFEYFSETQRNKGNFPGRFSGRQFSNSRSEMNVSTLELGDSALYLCASGYASEIGYTFGSGTRLTVV.